What follows describes a single T cell receptor beta chain. The antigen is unknown. The data were produced by immunoSEQ multiplex PCR, yet TCRdb's version contains in-frame clones alone and is incomplete. The sample yields 5,100 or so clones, 70% to 90% seen once. This sample stems from a study of immune cell composition in non-small cell lung cancer. The study, taken as a whole, reports: Roughly 82% of squamous and 33% of adenocarcinoma cases had tumour-associated clones >0.5%.

Normal lung was taken at the farthest possible site, at least 3 cm from tumour. Germline assignment: CDR1 SGHTA and CDR2 FQGNSA. Trimming stripped 5 bases from V and 7 bases from J, with 8 bases between. The CDR3 spans 12 residues. The sample consisted of non-adjacent lung tissue. The TCR originated in a human donor with non-small cell lung cancer. Some clones in this sample may be carry-over from other donors' samples. The chain employs TRBV7-2 and TRBJ2-2, with D uncertain. The DNA of the CDR3 is TGTGCCAGCAGCCAACCCTACGGGGAGCTGTTTTTT. Protein: CASSQPYGELFF.